This T cell receptor (beta chain) is drawn from a study of cytomegalovirus exposure and HLA in healthy donors. Looking at the study overall: Membership in the Caucasian-associated ancestry cluster was found for around 81% of roughly 400 genotyped donors.

The CDR3 is made up of 14 amino acids. V shed 7 bases, J shed 1 base, and the junction held 2 bases outside the gene matches. Germline assignment: CDR1 MNHEY and CDR2 SMNVEV (reference sequence). Remarks on this clone: Its antigen is undetermined.

General study points: In an earlier analysis, most TCR beta V segments were productive about 90% or about 30% of the time. High specificity and sensitivity for cytomegalovirus status were reported for the classifier.

The PCR was carried out with 60 Vbeta primers and 13 Jbeta primers. Profiled with immunoSEQ multiplex PCR; TCRdb holds only in-frame clones, not every one. The sample consists of 150,000 or so clones, roughly 84% of them appearing once. This clonotype was sampled from a man aged 50 to 60 in good health and CMV-seropositive. The chain recombines TRBV27 with TRBJ2-3, with 10 bases fitting TRBD1. The sample was PBMCs. CDR3 protein: CASTGTGGTDTQYF. In DNA, the CDR3 is TGTGCCAGCACTGGGACAGGGGGCACAGATACGCAGTATTTT.